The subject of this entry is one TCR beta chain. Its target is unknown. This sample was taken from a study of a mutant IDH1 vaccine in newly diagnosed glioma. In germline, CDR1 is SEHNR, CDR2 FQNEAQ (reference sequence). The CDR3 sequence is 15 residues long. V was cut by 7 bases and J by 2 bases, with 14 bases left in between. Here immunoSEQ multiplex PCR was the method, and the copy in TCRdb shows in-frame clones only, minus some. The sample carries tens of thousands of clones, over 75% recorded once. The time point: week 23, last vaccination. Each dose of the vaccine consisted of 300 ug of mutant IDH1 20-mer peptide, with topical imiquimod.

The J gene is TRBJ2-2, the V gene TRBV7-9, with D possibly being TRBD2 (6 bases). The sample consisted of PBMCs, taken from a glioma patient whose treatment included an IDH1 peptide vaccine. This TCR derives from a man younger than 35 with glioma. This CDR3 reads CASIIGGKNTGELFF. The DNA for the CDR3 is TGTGCCAGCATAATTGGGGGGAAAAACACCGGGGAGCTGTTTTTT.